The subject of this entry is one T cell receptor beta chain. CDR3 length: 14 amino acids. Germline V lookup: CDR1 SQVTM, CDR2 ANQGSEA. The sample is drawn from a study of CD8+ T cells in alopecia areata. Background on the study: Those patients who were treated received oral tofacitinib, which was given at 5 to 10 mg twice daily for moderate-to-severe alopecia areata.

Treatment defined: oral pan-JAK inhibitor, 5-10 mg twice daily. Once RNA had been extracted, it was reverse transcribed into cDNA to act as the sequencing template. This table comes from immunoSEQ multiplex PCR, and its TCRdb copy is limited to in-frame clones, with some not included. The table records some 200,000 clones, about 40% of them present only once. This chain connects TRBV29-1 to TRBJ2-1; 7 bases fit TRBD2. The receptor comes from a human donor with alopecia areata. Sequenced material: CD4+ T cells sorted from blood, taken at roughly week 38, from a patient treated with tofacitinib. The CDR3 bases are TGCAGACACCGTGGGGGGGGCTCCTACAATGAGCAGTTCTTC. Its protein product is CRHRGGGSYNEQFF.